The 8 T cell receptor beta chains presented below share a single source sample, sequenced in a study of blood T cell repertoires in COVID-19. The protocol was immunoSEQ multiplex PCR, while the TCRdb copy is restricted to in-frame clones and leaves out a portion. Seen here are tens of thousands of clones, more than 80% observed once, and the top ten hold roughly 4.8%. Sequencing was done on a sample of peripheral blood. The source is a woman aged 70 to 79 with acute or convalescent COVID-19.

The rearrangement joins TRBV10-3 to TRBJ2-5; 11 nucleotides line up with TRBD2. The CDR3 totals 16 residues. Germline V gives CDR1 ENHRY, CDR2 SYGVKD. The trim removed 4 bases at V and 1 base at J, leaving 5 bases unmatched. CDR3 sequence: CAISGTGTSGQETQYF. DNA for the CDR3: TGTGCCATCAGTGGGACAGGGACTAGCGGCCAAGAGACCCAGTACTTC.

The sample holds one count of this clone. This chain links TRBV27 with TRBJ2-7; D not certain. From germline, CDR1 is MNHEY and CDR2 SMNVEV (reference sequence). The CDR3 runs to 15 residues. V shed 6 bases and J shed 7 bases, with 22 bases lying between them. CDR3 sequence (DNA): TGTGCCAGCAGGCCAAACTCCGGTATTATAGAGGAGCAGTACTTC. Translation gives CASRPNSGIIEEQYF.

The rearrangement joins TRBV15 to TRBJ2-5; possibly TRBD2 for D (6 bases). The ends were cut back, 0 bases at V and 5 bases at J, with 13 bases in the middle. CDR3 length: 15 residues. Germline CDR1 LNHNV, CDR2 YYDKDF (reference sequence). CDR3 bases: TGTGCCACCAGCAGAGACGTGGGACTCGGTGAGACCCAGTACTTC. Its protein is CATSRDVGLGETQYF.

The chain combines TRBV5-1 with TRBJ1-2, with TRBD1 matching over 8 bases. The germline V gene encodes CDR1 SGHRS and CDR2 YFSETQ. The CDR3 extends over 16 amino acids. Unmatched junction bases numbered 11, after V lost 1 base and J lost 6 bases. CDR3 protein: CASSLLLSTTGDGYTF. CDR3 in DNA: TGCGCCAGCAGCTTGCTCCTCTCCACGACAGGGGATGGCTACACCTTC. Together with reference TRBV5-1 and TRBJ1-2, the CDR3 gives the full variable domain: KAGVTQTPRYLIKTRGQQVTLSCSPISGHRSVSWYQQTPGQGLQFLFEYFSETQRNKGNFPGRFSGRQFSNSRSEMNVSTLELGDSALYLCASSLLLSTTGDGYTFGSGTRLTVV.

The chain carries TRBV6-5 and TRBJ1-1; D is uncertain. Germline CDR1 MNHEY, CDR2 SVGAGI. This CDR3 is 11 amino acids long. Trimming removed 2 bases from V and 6 bases from J, with 4 bases in between. The CDR3 loop reads CASSYAAEAFF. The CDR3 DNA reads as TGTGCCAGCAGTTACGCAGCTGAAGCTTTCTTT.

The chain uses TRBV6-1 and TRBJ1-3, with D unclear. This CDR3 comprises 16 residues. V lost 0 bases to trimming and J lost 0 bases, with 9 bases between them. CDR1 and CDR2 (germline): MNHNS, SASEGT. The CDR3 DNA sequence: TGTGCCAGCAGTGAAGCCGCGGGGAGCTCTGGAAACACCATATATTTT. This encodes CASSEAAGSSGNTIYF.

V is TRBV24-1 and J is TRBJ2-5; 9 bases map to TRBD1. The CDR3 is made up of 15 amino acids. From germline, CDR1 is KGHDR and CDR2 SFDVKD. V shed 4 bases, J shed 2 bases, and the junction held 4 bases outside the gene matches. CDR3 in DNA: TGTGCCACCAGTGAGGCCGGGACAGGGCAAGAGACCCAGTACTTC. Translating gives CATSEAGTGQETQYF.

V gene TRBV18 combines with J gene TRBJ2-6; 11 bases agree with TRBD1. Germline V gene lookup returns CDR1 KGHSH and CDR2 LQKENI. The junction had 7 bases not matched to a gene; V was cut back by 0 bases and J by 3 bases. The length of the CDR3 is 19 residues. The CDR3: CASSPPGQGGLFGANVLTF. In DNA form, the CDR3 reads TGTGCCAGCTCACCACCGGGACAGGGGGGCTTATTTGGGGCCAACGTCCTGACTTTC.